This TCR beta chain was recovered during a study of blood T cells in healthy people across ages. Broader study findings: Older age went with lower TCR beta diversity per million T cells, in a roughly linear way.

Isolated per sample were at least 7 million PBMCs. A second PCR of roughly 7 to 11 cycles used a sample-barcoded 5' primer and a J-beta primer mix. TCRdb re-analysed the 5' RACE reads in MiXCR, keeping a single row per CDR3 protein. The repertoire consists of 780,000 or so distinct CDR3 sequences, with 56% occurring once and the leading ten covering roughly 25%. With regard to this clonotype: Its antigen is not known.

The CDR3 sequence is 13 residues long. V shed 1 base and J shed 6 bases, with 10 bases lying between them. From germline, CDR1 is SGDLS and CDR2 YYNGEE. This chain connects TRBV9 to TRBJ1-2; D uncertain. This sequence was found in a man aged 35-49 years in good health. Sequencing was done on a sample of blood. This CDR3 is CASSVTGMDGYTF. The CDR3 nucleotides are TGTGCCAGCAGCGTAACGGGGATGGATGGCTACACCTTC.